A selection of T cell receptor beta chains follows, all from one sample in a study of identical twins. TCRdb re-called the 5' RACE reads with MiXCR, one entry per CDR3 protein. The sample lists around 530,000 distinct CDR3 sequences, around 15% seen once, with roughly 0.46% in the top ten. These data are also associated with another study on yellow fever vaccine responses in identical twins.

Sample: CD4+ T cells sorted from blood. These receptors were collected from a woman aged 18-29 years in good health. Both conserved end residues are part of each CDR3. The D gene is left open where the match is weak. Size values are once, few and many counts, or a class for expanded clones, and some rows have none.

V gene	D gene	J gene	clone size	CDR3 DNA	CDR3 protein
TRBV12-3/TRBV12-4	.	TRBJ1-5	few	TGTACCAGCAGTTTCAGGGGCAGGGGTGTTCTATATAGCAATCAGCCCCAGCATTTT	CTSSFRGRGVLYSNQPQHF
TRBV12-3/TRBV12-4	.	TRBJ1-1	many	TGTGCCAGCAGTTTAGTCGGCGCCTATGAAGCTTTCTTT	CASSLVGAYEAFF
TRBV6-5	.	TRBJ1-1	few	TGTGCCAGCAGTTTTCGGGTGCGGGGCTTGAACACTGAAGCTTTCTTT	CASSFRVRGLNTEAFF
TRBV20-1	TRBD2	TRBJ2-1	few	TGCAGTGCTAGTCCCTACGGGACTAGTCATGAGCAGTTCTTC	CSASPYGTSHEQFF
TRBV5-1	TRBD2	TRBJ2-3	.	TGCGCCAGCAGCTTGGCCTTACTAGCGGCATCAGATACGCAGTATTTT	CASSLALLAASDTQYF
TRBV5-1	TRBD2	TRBJ2-7	few	TGCGCCAGCAGCAGGACTAGCGGGAGGGATATCTCCTACGAGCAGTACTTC	CASSRTSGRDISYEQYF
TRBV27	TRBD1	TRBJ2-2	.	TGTGCCAGCATGGGACAGGGTGCCGGGGAGCTGTTTTTT	CASMGQGAGELFF
TRBV5-1	.	TRBJ2-7	.	TGCGCCAGCAGCTTGGAGGGGAAGCCCAGCGACGAGCAGTACTTC	CASSLEGKPSDEQYF
TRBV12-3/TRBV12-4	TRBD1	TRBJ2-2	few	TGTGCCAGCAACCCTTTACAGGGGGCGCACACCGGGGAGCTGTTTTTT	CASNPLQGAHTGELFF
TRBV7-2	.	TRBJ2-3	.	TGTGCCAGCAGCTTAGTCCCGGAGACAGATACGCAGTATTTT	CASSLVPETDTQYF
TRBV3-1	.	TRBJ2-7	many	TGTGCCAGCAGCCAAGTTCTGCCTGGATTCTACGAGCAGTACTTC	CASSQVLPGFYEQYF
TRBV2	.	TRBJ1-1	few	TGTGCCAGCAGTGAGGGGGGGTCCAGGGGTTACACTGAAGCTTTCTTT	CASSEGGSRGYTEAFF
TRBV12-3/TRBV12-4	.	TRBJ2-2	few	TGTGCCAGCGAGCTTACCAACACCGGGGAGCTGTTTTTT	CASELTNTGELFF
TRBV5-1	.	TRBJ2-3	.	TGCGCCAGCAGCTTGGAACTGGGGGATACGCAGTATTTT	CASSLELGDTQYF